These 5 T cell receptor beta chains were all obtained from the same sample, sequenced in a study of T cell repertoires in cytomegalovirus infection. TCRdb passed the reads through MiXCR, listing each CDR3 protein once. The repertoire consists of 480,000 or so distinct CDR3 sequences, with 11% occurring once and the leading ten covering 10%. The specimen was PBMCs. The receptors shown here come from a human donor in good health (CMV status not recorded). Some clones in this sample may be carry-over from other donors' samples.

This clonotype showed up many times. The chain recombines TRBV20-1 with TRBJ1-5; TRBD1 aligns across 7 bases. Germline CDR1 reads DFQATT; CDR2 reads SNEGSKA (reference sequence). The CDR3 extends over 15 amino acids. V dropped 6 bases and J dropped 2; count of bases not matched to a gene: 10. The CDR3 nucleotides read TGCAGTGCCCCGAGACAGGGTTCGGGCAATCAGCCCCAGCATTTT. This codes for CSAPRQGSGNQPQHF.

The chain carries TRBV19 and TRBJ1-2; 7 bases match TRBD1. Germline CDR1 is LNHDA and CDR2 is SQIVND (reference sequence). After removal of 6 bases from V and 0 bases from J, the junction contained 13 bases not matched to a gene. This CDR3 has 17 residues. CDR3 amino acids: CASRDRTGDSANYGYTF. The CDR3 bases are TGTGCCAGTAGAGATAGAACAGGGGATTCAGCTAACTATGGCTACACCTTC.

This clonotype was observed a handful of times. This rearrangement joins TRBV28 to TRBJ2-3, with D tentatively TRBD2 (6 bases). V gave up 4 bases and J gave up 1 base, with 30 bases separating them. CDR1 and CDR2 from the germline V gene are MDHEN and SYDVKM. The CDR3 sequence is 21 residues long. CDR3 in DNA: TGTGCCAGCAGTTCCCCGAGACCAGCGGAGACGGGGGAACCTGGCACAGATACGCAGTATTTT. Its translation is CASSSPRPAETGEPGTDTQYF. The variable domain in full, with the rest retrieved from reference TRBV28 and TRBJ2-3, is DVKVTQSSRYLVKRTGEKVFLECVQDMDHENMFWYRQDPGLGLRLIYFSYDVKMKEKGDIPEGYSVSREKKERFSLILESASTNQTSMYLCASSSPRPAETGEPGTDTQYFGPGTRLTVL.

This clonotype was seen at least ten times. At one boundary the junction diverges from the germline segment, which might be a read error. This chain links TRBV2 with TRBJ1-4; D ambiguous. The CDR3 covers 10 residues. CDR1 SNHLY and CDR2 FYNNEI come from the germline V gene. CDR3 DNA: TGTGCCAGCAGCTTACAGAGAAAGACTTTT. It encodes CASSLQRKTF. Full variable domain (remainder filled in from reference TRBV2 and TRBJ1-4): EPEVTQTPSHQVTQMGQEVILRCVPISNHLYFYWYRQILGQKVEFLVSFYNNEISEKSEIFDDQFSVERPDGSNFTLKIRSTKLEDSAMYFCASSLQRKTFGSGTQLSVL.

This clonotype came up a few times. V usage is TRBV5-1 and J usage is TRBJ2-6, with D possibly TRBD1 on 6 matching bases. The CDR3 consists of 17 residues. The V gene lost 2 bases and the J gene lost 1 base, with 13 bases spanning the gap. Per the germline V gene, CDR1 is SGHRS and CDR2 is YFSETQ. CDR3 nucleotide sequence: TGCGCCAGCAGCTTAATTACGGACAGTTCTGGGGCCAACGTCCTGACTTTC. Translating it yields CASSLITDSSGANVLTF.